The sequence of this T cell receptor (beta chain) was determined in a study of radiotherapy plus CTLA-4 blockade in lung cancer. Study-wide background: Among patients, 15% to 20% showed objective responses, and 30% to 40% had disease control.

Turning to this clone: Its antigen is undetermined.

Overall study findings and caveats: Some TCR clones had been derived from tumors. These clones expanded in peripheral blood after radiotherapy plus ipilimumab. Reported findings show early blood T cell clone dynamics, with interferon-beta, best predicted response.

It was focal radiation plus CTLA-4 blockade with ipilimumab that patients with chemo-refractory metastatic non-small-cell lung cancer received. The repertoire was sequenced with immunoSEQ multiplex PCR; TCRdb's copy has only in-frame clones and lacks some. The data hold tens of thousands of clones, with just over 75% observed a single time. CDR1 SGHTA and CDR2 FQGNSA come from the germline V gene. Trimming pared 4 bases from V and 4 bases from J, leaving 7 bases between. There are 13 residues in the CDR3. The sample here was peripheral blood, taken from a patient treated with radiotherapy plus ipilimumab. The clonotype comes from a human donor with non-small cell lung cancer who had a partial response to radiotherapy plus ipilimumab. The chain joins TRBV7-2 to TRBJ2-2; D perhaps matches TRBD2 (5 bases). The CDR3 protein is CASSSSLTGELFF. Written as DNA, the CDR3 is TGTGCCAGCAGCTCTAGCCTCACCGGGGAGCTGTTTTTT.